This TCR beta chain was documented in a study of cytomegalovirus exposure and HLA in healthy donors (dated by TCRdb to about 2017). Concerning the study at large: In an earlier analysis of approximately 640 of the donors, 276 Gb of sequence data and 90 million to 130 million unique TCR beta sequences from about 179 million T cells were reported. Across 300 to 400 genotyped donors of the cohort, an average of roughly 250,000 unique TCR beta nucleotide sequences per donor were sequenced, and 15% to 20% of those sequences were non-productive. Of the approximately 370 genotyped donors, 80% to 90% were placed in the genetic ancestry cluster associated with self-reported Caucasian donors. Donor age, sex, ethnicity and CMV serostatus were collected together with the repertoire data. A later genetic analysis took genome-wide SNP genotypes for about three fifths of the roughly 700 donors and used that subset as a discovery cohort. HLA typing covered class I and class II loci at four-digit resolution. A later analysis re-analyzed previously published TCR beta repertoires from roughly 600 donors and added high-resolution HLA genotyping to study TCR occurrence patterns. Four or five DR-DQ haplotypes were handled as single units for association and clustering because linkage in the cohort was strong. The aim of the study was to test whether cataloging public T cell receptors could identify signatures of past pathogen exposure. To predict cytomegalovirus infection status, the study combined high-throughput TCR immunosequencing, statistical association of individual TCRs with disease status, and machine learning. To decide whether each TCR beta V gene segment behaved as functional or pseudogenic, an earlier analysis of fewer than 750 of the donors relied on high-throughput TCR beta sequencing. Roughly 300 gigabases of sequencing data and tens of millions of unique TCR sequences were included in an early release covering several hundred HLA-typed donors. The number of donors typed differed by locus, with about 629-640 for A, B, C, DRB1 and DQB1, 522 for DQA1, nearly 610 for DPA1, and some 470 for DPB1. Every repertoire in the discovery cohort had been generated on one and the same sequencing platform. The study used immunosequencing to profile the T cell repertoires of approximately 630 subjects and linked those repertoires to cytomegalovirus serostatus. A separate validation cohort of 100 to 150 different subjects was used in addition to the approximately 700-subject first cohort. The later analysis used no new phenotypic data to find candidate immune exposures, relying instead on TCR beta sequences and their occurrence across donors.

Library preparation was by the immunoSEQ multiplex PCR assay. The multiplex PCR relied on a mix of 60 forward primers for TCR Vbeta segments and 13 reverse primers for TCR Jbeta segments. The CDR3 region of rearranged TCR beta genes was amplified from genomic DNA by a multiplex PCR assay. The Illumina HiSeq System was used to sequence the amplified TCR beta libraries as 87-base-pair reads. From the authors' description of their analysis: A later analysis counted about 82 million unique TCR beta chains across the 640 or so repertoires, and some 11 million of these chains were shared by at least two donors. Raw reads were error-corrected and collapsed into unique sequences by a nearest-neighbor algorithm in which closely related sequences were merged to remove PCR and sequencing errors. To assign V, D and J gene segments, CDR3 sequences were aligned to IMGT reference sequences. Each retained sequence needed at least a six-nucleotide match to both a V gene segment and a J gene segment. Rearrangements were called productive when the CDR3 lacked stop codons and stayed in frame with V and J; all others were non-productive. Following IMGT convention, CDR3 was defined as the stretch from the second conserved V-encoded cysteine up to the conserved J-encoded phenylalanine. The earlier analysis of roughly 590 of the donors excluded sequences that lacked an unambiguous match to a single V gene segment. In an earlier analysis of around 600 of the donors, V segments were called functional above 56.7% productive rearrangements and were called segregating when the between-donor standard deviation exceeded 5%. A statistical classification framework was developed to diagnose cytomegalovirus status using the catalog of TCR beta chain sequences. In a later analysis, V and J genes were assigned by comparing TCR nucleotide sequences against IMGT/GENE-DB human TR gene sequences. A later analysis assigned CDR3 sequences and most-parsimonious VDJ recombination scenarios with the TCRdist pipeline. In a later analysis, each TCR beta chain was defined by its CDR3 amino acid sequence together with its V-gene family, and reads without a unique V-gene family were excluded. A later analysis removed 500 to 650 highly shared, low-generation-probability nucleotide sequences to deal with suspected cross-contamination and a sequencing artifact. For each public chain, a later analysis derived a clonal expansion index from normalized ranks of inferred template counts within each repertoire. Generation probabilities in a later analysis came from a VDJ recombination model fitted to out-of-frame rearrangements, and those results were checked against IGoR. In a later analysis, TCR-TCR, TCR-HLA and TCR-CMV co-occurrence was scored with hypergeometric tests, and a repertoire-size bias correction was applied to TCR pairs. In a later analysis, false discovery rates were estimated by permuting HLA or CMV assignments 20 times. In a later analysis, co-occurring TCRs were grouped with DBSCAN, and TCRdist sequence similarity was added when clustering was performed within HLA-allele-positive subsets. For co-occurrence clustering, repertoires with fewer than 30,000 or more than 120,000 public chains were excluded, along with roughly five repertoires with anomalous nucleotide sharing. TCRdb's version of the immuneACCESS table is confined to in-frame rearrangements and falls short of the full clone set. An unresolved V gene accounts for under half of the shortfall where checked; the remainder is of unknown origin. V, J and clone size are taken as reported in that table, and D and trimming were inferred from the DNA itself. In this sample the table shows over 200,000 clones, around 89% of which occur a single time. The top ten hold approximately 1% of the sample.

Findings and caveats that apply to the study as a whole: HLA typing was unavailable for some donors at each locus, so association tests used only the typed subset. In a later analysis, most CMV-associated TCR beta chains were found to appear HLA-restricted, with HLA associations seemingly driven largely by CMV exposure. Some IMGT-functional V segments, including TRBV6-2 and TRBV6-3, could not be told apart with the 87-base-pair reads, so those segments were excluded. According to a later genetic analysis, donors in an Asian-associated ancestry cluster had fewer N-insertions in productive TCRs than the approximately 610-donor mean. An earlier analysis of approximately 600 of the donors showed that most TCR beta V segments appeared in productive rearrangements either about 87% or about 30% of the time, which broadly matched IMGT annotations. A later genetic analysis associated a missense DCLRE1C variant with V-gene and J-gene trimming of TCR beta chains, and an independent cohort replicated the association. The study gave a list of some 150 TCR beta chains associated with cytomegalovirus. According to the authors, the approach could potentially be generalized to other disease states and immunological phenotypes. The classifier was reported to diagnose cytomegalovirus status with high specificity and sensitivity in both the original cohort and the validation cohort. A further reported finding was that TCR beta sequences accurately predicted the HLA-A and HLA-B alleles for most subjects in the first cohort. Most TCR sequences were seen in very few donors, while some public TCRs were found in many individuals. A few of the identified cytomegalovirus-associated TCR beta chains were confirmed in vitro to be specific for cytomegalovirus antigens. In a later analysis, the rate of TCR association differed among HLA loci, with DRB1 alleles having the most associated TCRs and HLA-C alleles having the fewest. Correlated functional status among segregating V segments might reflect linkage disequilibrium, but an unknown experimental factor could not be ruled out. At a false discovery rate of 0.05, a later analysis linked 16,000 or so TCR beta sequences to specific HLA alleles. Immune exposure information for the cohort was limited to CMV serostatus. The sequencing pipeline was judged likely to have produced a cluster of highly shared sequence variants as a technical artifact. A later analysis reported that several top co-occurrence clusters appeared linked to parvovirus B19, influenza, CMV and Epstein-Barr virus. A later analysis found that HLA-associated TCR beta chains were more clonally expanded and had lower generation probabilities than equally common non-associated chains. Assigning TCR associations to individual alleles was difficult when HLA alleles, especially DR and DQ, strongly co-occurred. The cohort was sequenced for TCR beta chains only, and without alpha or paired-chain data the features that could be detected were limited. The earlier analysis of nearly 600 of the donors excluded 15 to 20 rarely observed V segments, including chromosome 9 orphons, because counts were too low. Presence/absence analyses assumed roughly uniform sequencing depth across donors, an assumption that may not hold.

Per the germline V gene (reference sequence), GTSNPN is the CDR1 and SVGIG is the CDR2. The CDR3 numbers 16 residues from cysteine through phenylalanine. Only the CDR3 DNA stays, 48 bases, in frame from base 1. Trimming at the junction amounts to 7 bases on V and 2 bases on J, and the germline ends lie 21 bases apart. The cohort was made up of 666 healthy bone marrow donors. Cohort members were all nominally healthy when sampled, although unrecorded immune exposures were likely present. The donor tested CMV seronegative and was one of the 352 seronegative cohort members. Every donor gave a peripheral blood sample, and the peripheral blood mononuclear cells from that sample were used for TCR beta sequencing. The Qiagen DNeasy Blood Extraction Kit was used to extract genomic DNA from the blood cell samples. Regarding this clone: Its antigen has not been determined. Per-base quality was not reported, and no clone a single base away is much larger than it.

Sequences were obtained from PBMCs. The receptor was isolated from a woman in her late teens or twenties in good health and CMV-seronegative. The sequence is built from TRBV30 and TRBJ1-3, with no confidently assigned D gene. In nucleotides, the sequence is TGTGCCTTCCAAACCCCCCCGGGAGGTCCTGGAAACACCATATATTTT. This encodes CAFQTPPGGPGNTIYF.